This is a list of T cell receptor beta chains from one sample in a study of CD8 T cells in Susac syndrome. In TCRdb, the immunoSEQ multiplex PCR reads were re-called with MiXCR into one record per CDR3 protein. The top ten hold 0.13% of the sample, which has 160,000 or so distinct CDR3 sequences, 93% seen once. Material for sequencing was CD4+ T cells from PBMCs. Receptors originate from a human donor in good health. Both conserved end residues are part of each CDR3. The order of the fields is clone size, J gene, D gene, V gene, CDR3 protein, CDR3 DNA. A D gene is named only where the DNA matches it firmly. Size is omitted from some rows. Given values are once, few, many or a class for expanded clones.

>-|TRBJ1-1|-|TRBV29-1
CSVLGRGAFF
TGCAGCGTTCTCGGGAGGGGAGCTTTCTTT
>-|TRBJ2-2|TRBD2|TRBV4-1
CASSQEGRGGTGELFF
TGCGCCAGCAGCCAAGAAGGACGGGGGGGGACCGGGGAGCTGTTTTTT
>-|TRBJ2-7|-|TRBV7-2
CASSGVYEQYF
TGTGCCAGCAGTGGAGTCTACGAGCAGTACTTC
>-|TRBJ2-5|-|TRBV2
CASSPNVGETQYF
TGTGCCAGCAGCCCTAACGTGGGAGAGACCCAGTACTTC
>few|TRBJ2-7|TRBD1|TRBV5-1
CASSWDSSYEQYF
TGCGCCAGCAGCTGGGACAGTTCCTACGAGCAGTACTTC
>-|TRBJ2-6|-|TRBV4-2
CASSHEKWSGANVLTF
TGTGCCAGCAGCCATGAAAAGTGGTCTGGGGCCAACGTCCTGACTTTC
>-|TRBJ2-3|-|TRBV12-3/TRBV12-4
CASSPPREGGSTDTQYF
TGTGCCAGCAGTCCCCCGAGGGAGGGGGGAAGCACAGATACGCAGTATTTT
>-|TRBJ1-4|-|TRBV3-1
CASSSTTGGYEKLFF
TGTGCCAGCAGCTCAACCACAGGTGGTTACGAAAAACTGTTTTTT
>-|TRBJ1-1|TRBD1|TRBV6-1
CASRGPGTEMNTEAFF
TGTGCCAGCAGGGGTCCCGGGACAGAAATGAACACTGAAGCTTTCTTT
>-|TRBJ2-6|-|TRBV5-4
CASSLDSSGANVLTF
TGTGCCAGCAGCTTGGACAGCTCTGGGGCCAACGTCCTGACTTTC
>-|TRBJ2-1|-|TRBV20-1
CSATSNNEQFF
TGCAGTGCAACTTCAAACAATGAGCAGTTCTTC